One sample yielded the 18 T cell receptor beta chains listed below, sequenced in a study of blood T cell repertoires in COVID-19. Sequencing used immunoSEQ multiplex PCR; TCRdb keeps in-frame clones, though not all of them. The table records under 250,000 clones, 75% to 90% of them present only once. The specimen was peripheral blood. The receptors here all came from an older woman with active or convalescent COVID-19.

The rearrangement joins TRBV5-6 to TRBJ2-5, with D perhaps matching TRBD2 (5 bases). Deletions cut 3 bases from V and 5 bases from J, with 17 bases between. The V gene's germline CDR1 is SGHDT and CDR2 YYEEEE. The CDR3 loop spans 15 amino acids. This CDR3 reads CASSSDPEGRETQYF. The CDR3 nucleotides read TGTGCCAGCAGCTCCGACCCCGAGGGCCGCGAGACCCAGTACTTC.

In this sample, this clone turned up once. This chain links TRBV28 with TRBJ2-2, with D perhaps TRBD2 (6 bases). The germline V and J ends were trimmed by 2 bases and 3 bases, with 13 bases remaining between them. CDR3 length equals 16 residues. CDR1 MDHEN and CDR2 SYDVKM come from the germline V gene. The CDR3 DNA follows: TGTGCCAGCAGTTTAGCGGGATGGGGCGACACCGGGGAGCTGTTTTTT. It codes for CASSLAGWGDTGELFF.

This chain links TRBV5-1 with TRBJ1-4, with D possibly being TRBD1 (6 bases). V dropped 4 bases and J dropped 4 bases, with 11 bases sitting between them. In germline, CDR1 is SGHRS, CDR2 YFSETQ. This CDR3 comprises 14 residues. The CDR3 DNA reads as TGCGCCAGCAGCCTCAGGACAGTTAATGAAAAACTGTTTTTT. Translated, it gives CASSLRTVNEKLFF.

The chain has TRBV6-5 and TRBJ2-7, with TRBD2 identical over 11 bases. V trimming: 5 bases; J trimming: 0 bases; junction bases outside the gene matches: 3. The germline gives CDR1 MNHEY, CDR2 SVGAGI. This CDR3 has 15 residues. As DNA, the CDR3 is TGTGCCAGCAGTCCCACTAGCGGGAGCTCCTACGAGCAGTACTTC. Protein product: CASSPTSGSSYEQYF.

This clone appeared once. The CDR3 spells CASSGTGEANEKLFF. The CDR3 DNA is TGTGCCAGCAGCGGGACAGGGGAAGCTAATGAAAAACTGTTTTTT. The chain carries TRBV5-6 and TRBJ1-4; 10 positions agree with TRBD1. Trimming removed 4 bases from V and 3 bases from J; junction bases left unmatched: 3. Germline values: CDR1 SGHDT, CDR2 YYEEEE. This CDR3 region has 15 residues. Combining the CDR3 with reference TRBV5-6 and TRBJ1-4 gives the whole variable domain DAGVTQSPTHLIKTRGQQVTLRCSPKSGHDTVSWYQQALGQGPQFIFQYYEEEERQRGNFPDRFSGHQFPNYSSELNVNALLLGDSALYLCASSGTGEANEKLFFGSGTQLSVL.

In its sample, this clone was seen once. The chain is built from TRBV7-9 and TRBJ1-6, with TRBD1 identical over 7 bases. Germline V gene sequence: CDR1 SEHNR, CDR2 FQNEAQ (reference sequence). CDR3 size: 15 residues. With V trimmed by 5 bases and J by 7 bases, 8 bases remained unmatched. Here the CDR3 reads CASSLQGTGNSPLHF. CDR3 sequence (DNA): TGTGCCAGCAGCCTACAGGGGACGGGCAATTCACCCCTCCACTTT. Complete variable domain (other parts from reference TRBV7-9 and TRBJ1-6): DTGVSQNPRHKITKRGQNVTFRCDPISEHNRLYWYRQTLGQGPEFLTYFQNEAQLEKSRLLSDRFSAERPKGSFSTLEIQRTEQGDSAMYLCASSLQGTGNSPLHFGNGTRLTVT.

The chain recombines TRBV6-4 with TRBJ2-1, with TRBD2 matching over 9 bases. The CDR3 spans 13 residues. Germline loops: CDR1 MRHNA, CDR2 SNTAGT. Unmatched junction bases numbered 5, after V lost 8 bases and J lost 6 bases. CDR3 nucleotides: TGTGCCAGCTGCCTAGCGGGGAGCAATGAGCAGTTCTTC. It encodes CASCLAGSNEQFF.

This clone showed up just a few times. This chain connects TRBV3-1 (or the pseudogene TRBV3-2) to TRBJ2-7; D is perhaps TRBD1 (5 bases). CDR3 length: 14 residues. V gave up 0 bases and J gave up 5 bases, with 11 bases separating them. Per germline, CDR1 LGHDT and CDR2 YNNKEL (reference sequence). The chain's CDR3 is CASSQDRVLDEQYF. The CDR3 nucleotides are TGTGCCAGCAGCCAAGACAGGGTTCTGGACGAGCAGTACTTC.

The V call is TRBV19, the J call TRBJ2-3; D perhaps matches TRBD2 (5 bases). The CDR3 is 14 amino acids. Trimming pared 2 bases from V and 2 bases from J, leaving 8 bases between. Germline V gene sequence: CDR1 LNHDA, CDR2 SQIVND (reference sequence). The CDR3 loop is CASSIREFTDTQYF. The CDR3 nucleotides are TGTGCCAGTAGTATAAGGGAGTTCACAGATACGCAGTATTTT.

The chain recombines TRBV7-7 with TRBJ2-2; 8 nucleotides agree with TRBD1. The CDR3 extends over 13 amino acids. Trimming took 6 bases from V and 6 from J; bases not matched to a gene: 3. CDR1 SSHAT and CDR2 FNYEAQ come from the germline V gene (reference sequence). The CDR3 protein is CASRPTGAGELFF. As DNA, the CDR3 is TGTGCCAGCAGACCGACAGGGGCCGGGGAGCTGTTTTTT.

The CDR3 DNA follows: TGTGCCAGCAGCCTACAGGGGGCGGGAAACTATGGCTACACCTTC. It translates to CASSLQGAGNYGYTF. V and J are TRBV5-4 and TRBJ1-2; 9 nucleotides align to TRBD1. This CDR3 has 15 amino acids. Germline-derived CDR1 and CDR2 are SGHNT and YYREEE (reference sequence). Trimming at V came to 4 bases and at J to 2 bases, leaving 6 bases not matched to a gene. The full variable domain, with the rest looked up from reference TRBV5-4 and TRBJ1-2, is ETGVTQSPTHLIKTRGQQVTLRCSSQSGHNTVSWYQQALGQGPQFIFQYYREEENGRGNFPPRFSGLQFPNYSSELNVNALELDDSALYLCASSLQGAGNYGYTFGSGTRLTVV.

The V and J genes are TRBV21-1 and TRBJ2-5; TRBD1 is taken as the D call from the table, unchecked against the DNA. TRBV21-1 is marked as a pseudogene. The CDR3 extends over 18 amino acids. The CDR3 loop is CASSGRDKWSSHEGTQYF. The CDR3 DNA follows: TGTGCCAGCAGCGGCCGGGACAAGTGGTCTTCGCACGAGGGGACCCAGTACTTC.

The chain uses TRBV3-1 (or the pseudogene TRBV3-2) and TRBJ1-1; D might be TRBD1 (5 bases). CDR1 LGHDT and CDR2 YNNKEL come from the germline V gene (reference sequence). Trimming cost V 5 bases and J 3 bases, with 16 bases left between them. There are 15 residues in the CDR3. The CDR3 DNA sequence: TGTGCCAGCAGCTATTCAGACAGCGGGGACACTGAAGCTTTCTTT. Encoded protein: CASSYSDSGDTEAFF.

The chain employs TRBV7-8 and TRBJ1-5; 7 bases are a match to TRBD1. The CDR3 consists of 16 residues. V lost 3 bases and J lost 2; bases outside the gene matches: 7. CDR1 and CDR2 (germline): SGHVS, FQNEAQ. The CDR3 loop is CASSFGTGARNQPQHF. CDR3 nucleotide sequence: TGTGCCAGCAGCTTCGGCACAGGGGCCCGCAATCAGCCCCAGCATTTT.

For this clone: The germline gene is not matched at one end of the junction; a read error may be the cause. The V gene is TRBV3-1 (or the pseudogene TRBV3-2), the J gene TRBJ1-6; D uncertain. Germline CDR1 LGHDT, CDR2 YNNKEL (reference sequence). The CDR3 loop spans 15 amino acids. The CDR3 coding sequence is TGTGCCAGCAGTCAAGCATTCTCCTATAATTCACCCCTCCACTTT. Residues: CASSQAFSYNSPLHF.

CDR3 sequence (DNA): TGTGCCAGCAGGGGGACAGGGTACGAGCAGTACTTC. This gives the protein CASRGTGYEQYF. This chain uses TRBV3-1 (or the pseudogene TRBV3-2) with TRBJ2-7; 9 bases line up with TRBD1. Germline loops: CDR1 LGHDT, CDR2 YNNKEL (reference sequence). The CDR3 spans 12 residues. J gave up 4 bases and V 6 bases, and 1 base lay outside the gene matches.

J is TRBJ2-7 and V is TRBV18; the D is unclear. V lost 2 bases, J lost 5 bases, and 7 bases lay in between. This CDR3 has 12 residues. Germline V CDR1 and CDR2: KGHSH, LQKENI. DNA of the CDR3: TGTGCCAGCTCACCAGGAGCCCACGAGCAGTACTTC. It encodes CASSPGAHEQYF.

The chain carries TRBV7-8 and TRBJ1-6, with 7 bases fitting TRBD1. The V gene's germline CDR1 is SGHVS and CDR2 FQNEAQ. This CDR3 contains 16 residues. V trimming: 7 bases; J trimming: 7 bases; junction bases outside the gene matches: 13. The CDR3 reads CASKSGTVSANSPLHF. CDR3 coding DNA: TGTGCCAGCAAATCCGGGACAGTCAGCGCAAATTCACCCCTCCACTTT.